The present T cell receptor (beta chain) was sequenced within a study of blood T cells in healthy people across ages. Whole-study results and caveats: Greater diversity and more naive CD4+ cells were seen in long-lived donors than in aged donors. The percentage of naive T cells correlated strongly with TCR beta diversity.

The germline CDR1 and CDR2 sequences are MNHEY and SVGAGI. V was trimmed by 1 base and J by 5 bases, leaving 17 bases between them. CDR3 size: 17 residues. It was with a sample-barcoded 5' primer and a J-beta primer mix that a second PCR of roughly 7 to 11 cycles was run. Each CDR3 protein is one row after TCRdb ran MiXCR on the 5' RACE reads. The sample contains hundreds of thousands of distinct CDR3 sequences, more than 20% of which appear only once. This clonotype has more than one count but fewer than ten. Its specificity is not known. These data were also filed under a second study, of T cells of mothers and their children. This second study notes: Related pairs of mothers and children showed slightly higher, non-significant overlap versus unrelated pairs.

This chain joins TRBV6-5 and TRBJ2-2, with D perhaps TRBD1 or TRBD2 (5 bases each). This sequence originates from a boy younger than 18 in good health. The sample consisted of blood. This CDR3 is CASSYFGTLGDTGELFF. The DNA of the CDR3 is TGTGCCAGCAGTTACTTTGGGACGCTCGGCGATACCGGGGAGCTGTTTTTT.